This T cell receptor beta chain was recorded in a study of Ad26.COV2.S vaccination and SARS-CoV-2 variants. Turning to the study itself: Intramuscular Ad26.COV2.S at 5x10^10 or 1x10^11 viral particles.

Treatment defined: 15 to 20 received Ad26.COV2.S at low or high dose, single or two shots; about 5 received placebo; per-sample allocation not given. After the first vaccine or placebo injection, samples were drawn on day 63. The repertoire was sequenced with immunoSEQ multiplex PCR; TCRdb's copy has only in-frame clones and lacks some. This sample carries approximately 300,000 clones, around four fifths of them seen once, and the ten largest clones take 2.1%. CDR3 length: 18 amino acids. Trimming cost V 0 bases and J 2 bases, with 16 bases left between them. The clonotype comes from a person between 18 and 65 years old who received the Ad26.COV2.S COVID-19 vaccine or a placebo. The chain is built from TRBV23-1 and TRBJ1-4; D is unclear. TRBV23-1 carries the ORF label, with uncertain function. The source was peripheral blood, collected in a trial of Ad26.COV2.S vaccine versus placebo. The chain's CDR3 is CASSQSSPPPETNEKLFF. In nucleotides, the CDR3 is TGCGCCAGCAGTCAATCGTCGCCGCCCCCGGAGACTAATGAAAAACTGTTTTTT.